Shown below are 20 T cell receptor beta chains from a single sample sequenced in a study of cytomegalovirus exposure and HLA in healthy donors. The PCR employed 60 Vbeta primers together with 13 Jbeta primers. The repertoire was sequenced with immunoSEQ multiplex PCR; TCRdb's copy has only in-frame clones and lacks some. The table includes about 120,000 clones, over 75% detected once. What was sequenced was PBMCs. These receptors were taken from a young man in good health and CMV-seropositive.

This clone was detected only a few times. The chain links TRBV29-1 to TRBJ1-1; no definite D call. The V gene's germline CDR1 is SQVTM and CDR2 ANQGSEA. The CDR3 runs 13 residues. With 3 bases removed from V and 3 bases from J, the gap between germline ends came to 11 bases. The CDR3 is CSVDYRLDTEAFF. As DNA, the CDR3 is TGCAGCGTTGATTACAGATTGGACACTGAAGCTTTCTTT.

This chain links TRBV7-9 with TRBJ1-1, with 10 bases lining up with TRBD1. The CDR3 spans 15 residues. Germline-derived CDR1 and CDR2 are SEHNR and FQNEAQ (reference sequence). V gave up 5 bases and J gave up 4 bases; unmatched junction bases: 7. CDR3 in DNA: TGTGCCAGCAGCACCCGGGACAGGGGTATCACTGAAGCTTTCTTT. This encodes CASSTRDRGITEAFF.

The chain uses TRBV2 and TRBJ2-4; tentatively, D is TRBD2 (5 bases). This CDR3 comprises 15 residues. Trimming shortened V by 7 bases and J by 5 bases, and 18 bases separated the two germline ends. Germline CDR1 is SNHLY and CDR2 is FYNNEI. The CDR3 DNA is TGTGCCAGCAATCCAGGAGGAGAAGTGGAAAACATTCAGTACTTC. It is translated as CASNPGGEVENIQYF.

The V call is TRBV7-9, the J call TRBJ1-2, with 9 bases fitting TRBD1. Germline V lookup: CDR1 SEHNR, CDR2 FQNEAQ (reference sequence). The CDR3 contains 15 residues. Trimming took 5 bases from V and 8 from J; bases not matched to a gene: 12. Written as DNA, the CDR3 is TGTGCCAGCAGCCTACGAGGGACAGGGACGTACGGCTACACCTTC. Translating it yields CASSLRGTGTYGYTF.

The CDR3 region is CASSLLPITGTNTF. CDR3 sequence (DNA): TGCGCCAGCAGTCTTCTTCCTATAACAGGGACGAACACCTTC. The J gene is TRBJ1-2, the V gene TRBV5-1; D might be TRBD1 (6 bases). Germline V gene data show CDR1 as SGHRS and CDR2 as YFSETQ. The CDR3 contains 14 residues. With 5 bases removed from V and 12 bases from J, the gap between germline ends came to 23 bases.

V gene TRBV15 combines with J gene TRBJ2-2; 10 nucleotides line up with TRBD2. Trimming took 1 base from V and 4 from J; bases not matched to a gene: 12. The length of the CDR3 is 19 residues. The germline gives CDR1 LNHNV, CDR2 YYDKDF (reference sequence). The CDR3 spells CATSRVPLSSGGGTGELFF. The CDR3 DNA is TGTGCCACCAGCAGAGTCCCTCTATCGAGCGGGGGGGGCACCGGGGAGCTGTTTTTT.

This sequence joins TRBV15 and TRBJ2-7; 9 bases agree with TRBD2. The CDR3 is made up of 18 amino acids. The V segment lost 1 base and the J segment 2 bases; nucleotides outside the gene matches: 12. Germline CDR1 is LNHNV and CDR2 is YYDKDF (reference sequence). This chain's CDR3 is CATSRVGDSGSPPYEQYF. The CDR3 coding sequence is TGTGCCACCAGCAGAGTAGGGGATAGCGGGAGTCCCCCCTACGAGCAGTACTTC.

As for this clone: One end of the junction does not line up with germline, which may come from a read error. V is TRBV27 and J is TRBJ2-4; tentative D call: TRBD1 (7 bases). Germline V gene lookup returns CDR1 MNHEY and CDR2 SMNVEV (reference sequence). The CDR3 covers 18 residues. CDR3 region: CASSLGRGTAKAKNSQYF. In nucleotides, the CDR3 is TGTGCCAGCAGTTTAGGACGCGGGACAGCGAAGGCCAAAAACAGTCAGTACTTC.

This clone showed up just a few times. The gene calls are TRBV5-1 and TRBJ1-2; tentative D call: TRBD1 (5 bases). Germline V gene data show CDR1 as SGHRS and CDR2 as YFSETQ. V was clipped by 4 bases and J by 7 bases, with 17 bases between them. The CDR3 has 14 residues. The CDR3 sequence is CASSPGDGAAGYTF. The CDR3 DNA is TGCGCCAGCAGCCCGGGGGACGGGGCGGCTGGCTACACCTTC.

This chain joins TRBV21-1 and TRBJ2-3; the table gives TRBD1 as D, unverified against the DNA. TRBV21-1 is flagged as a pseudogene. This CDR3 is 16 amino acids long. Here the CDR3 reads CASSKDGTVSTDTQYF. In DNA, the CDR3 is TGTGCCAGCAGCAAGGACGGGACAGTTAGCACAGATACGCAGTATTTT.

This clone was detected a few times. The chain employs TRBV28 and TRBJ2-1, with TRBD2 matching over 7 bases. The CDR3 is 20 residues long. The germline CDR1 and CDR2 sequences are MDHEN and SYDVKM. V trimming: 6 bases; J trimming: 4 bases; junction bases outside the gene matches: 24. CDR3 sequence (DNA): TGTGCCAGCAGGCGTCCCGGGACGCTCATTTTTGCGGGGGATTACAATGAGCAGTTCTTC. Translating gives CASRRPGTLIFAGDYNEQFF.

The chain joins TRBV19 to TRBJ1-5; no reliable D call. This CDR3 has 15 residues. CDR1 and CDR2 from the germline V gene are LNHDA and SQIVND (reference sequence). CDR3 sequence: CATLANGQYNQPQHF. Written as DNA, the CDR3 is TGTGCTACCCTCGCTAATGGGCAGTATAATCAGCCCCAGCATTTT. Full variable domain (remainder filled in from reference TRBV19 and TRBJ1-5): DGGITQSPKYLFRKEGQNVTLSCEQNLNHDAMYWYRQDPGQGLRLIYYSQIVNDFQKGDIAEGYSVSREKKESFPLTVTSAQKNPTAFYLCATLANGQYNQPQHFGDGTRLSIL.

Concerning this clone itself: One end of the junction varies from germline; a read error may be responsible. V is TRBV7-7 and J is TRBJ2-3; 7 nucleotides align to TRBD1. CDR1 SSHAT and CDR2 FNYEAQ come from the germline V gene (reference sequence). There are 17 residues in the CDR3. CDR3 sequence reads: CASSALLGTARTDTQYF. CDR3 bases: TGTGCTAGCAGCGCCTTACTTGGGACAGCACGCACAGATACGCAGTATTTT.

V is TRBV19 and J is TRBJ1-1; D not resolved. Germline V gives CDR1 LNHDA, CDR2 SQIVND (reference sequence). This CDR3 comprises 13 residues. Deletions cut 6 bases from V and 5 bases from J, with 13 bases between. CDR3 sequence (DNA): TGTGCCAGTAGGAACCCGGGAGGGACTGAAGCTTTCTTT. Its translation is CASRNPGGTEAFF.

This clone was found once. Other DNA sequences in the same sample also yield this CDR3. The V call is TRBV11-2, the J call TRBJ2-5, with 9 bases matching TRBD2. Per germline, CDR1 SGHAT and CDR2 FQNNGV. This CDR3 contains 14 residues. J gave up 9 bases and V 0 bases, and 5 bases lay outside the gene matches. CDR3 sequence (DNA): TGTGCCAGCAGCTTAGAACCCCGCGGGAGGGCCCAGTACTTC. Translation: CASSLEPRGRAQYF.

V gene TRBV9 combines with J gene TRBJ2-1; 8 bases agree with TRBD2. V was pared by 6 bases and J by 8 bases, with 10 bases of the junction left unmatched. Germline values: CDR1 SGDLS, CDR2 YYNGEE. CDR3 length: 14 residues. In DNA form, the CDR3 reads TGTGCCAGCAACCGCGGACTAGCTGCCGATGAGCAGTTCTTC. This gives the protein CASNRGLAADEQFF. Looking up the rest from reference TRBV9 and TRBJ2-1 gives the full variable domain: DSGVTQTPKHLITATGQRVTLRCSPRSGDLSVYWYQQSLDQGLQFLIQYYNGEERAKGNILERFSAQQFPDLHSELNLSSLELGDSALYFCASNRGLAADEQFFGPGTRLTVL.

This clone was observed a single time. This rearrangement joins TRBV12-2 to TRBJ1-1. TRBV12-2 is a recognized pseudogene. The CDR3 runs to 14 residues. The CDR3 loop reads CASRQGGVNTEAFF. DNA for the CDR3: TGTGCAAGTCGCCAAGGCGGGGTTAACACTGAAGCTTTCTTT.

The gene calls are TRBV29-1 and TRBJ2-1; TRBD2 matches at 9 bases. The V segment lost 6 bases and the J segment 5 bases; nucleotides outside the gene matches: 11. Germline lookup yields CDR1 SQVTM and CDR2 ANQGSEA. The CDR3 is 15 amino acids. The CDR3 coding sequence is TGCAGCGTGATAATAGCGGGAGTATACAACAATGAGCAGTTCTTC. Translated, it gives CSVIIAGVYNNEQFF.

This clone turned up a few times. The rearrangement links TRBV14 to TRBJ2-4; tentatively, D is TRBD2 (5 bases). CDR1 is SGHDN and CDR2 is FVKESK in the germline V gene. Trimming left V 1 base short and J 8 bases short, with 9 bases between. This CDR3 is built from 13 residues. CDR3 in amino acids: CASSQAGRDIQYF. CDR3 in DNA: TGTGCCAGCAGCCAAGCGGGGAGAGACATTCAGTACTTC.

The chain combines TRBV29-1 with TRBJ2-2; tentatively, D is TRBD1 (6 bases). Between the trimmed V and J ends, which lost 0 bases and 6 bases, there was a span of 11 bases. Germline CDR1 is SQVTM and CDR2 is ANQGSEA. The CDR3 consists of 14 residues. CDR3 sequence reads: CSVEDLGAPGELFF. The CDR3 nucleotides are TGCAGCGTTGAAGATTTGGGGGCCCCCGGGGAGCTGTTTTTT.